These T cell receptor beta chains were read from a single sample in a study of shared clonotypes between healthy human individuals. TCRdb's table, derived via immunoSEQ multiplex PCR, lists solely in-frame clones and lacks some. Of 850,000 to 1,100,000 clones in the sample, 70% to 80% are singletons; the top ten hold about 0.89%. Sequenced input: memory CD4+ T cells from PBMCs. These receptors all stem from a man aged 18-30 years in good health. Some clones in this sample may be carry-over from other donors' samples. The CDR3 runs from the conserved cysteine through the conserved F or W. A D gene is named only where the DNA matches it firmly. Part of the rows lack a size; the others show once, few, many or a class for expanded clones.

D	V	size	J	DNA	CDR3
-	TRBV5-6	-	TRBJ2-5	TGTGCCAGCAGCTTGGGCGCCGGAGTGGGAGAGACCCAGTACTTC	CASSLGAGVGETQYF
-	TRBV2	-	TRBJ2-1	TGTGCCAGCAGTGAACTACGGGAGAGGGATGAGCAGTTCTTC	CASSELRERDEQFF
-	TRBV9	-	TRBJ2-3	TGTGCCAGCAGCGTAGCGGCAGCGGGAGATACGCAGTATTTT	CASSVAAAGDTQYF
-	TRBV20-1	few	TRBJ1-5	TGCAGCATCGGGACAACTGACCGGAGGCATTTT	CSIGTTDRRHF
-	TRBV5-1	-	TRBJ1-1	TGCGCCAGCAGCTTGGCCGCAGGGAACACTGAAGCTTTCTTT	CASSLAAGNTEAFF
-	TRBV9	-	TRBJ1-1	TGTGCCAGCAGCCTCCAGGCGCAGATGAACACTGAAGCTTTCTTT	CASSLQAQMNTEAFF
-	TRBV5-3	-	TRBJ1-5	TGTGCCAGAAGCTTGGATGTCGCCCGTGGGTATCAGCCCCAGCATTTT	CARSLDVARGYQPQHF
-	TRBV6-1	few	TRBJ1-1	TGTGCCAGCAGTGACAGAAGACAGCGAATGAACACTGAAGCTTTCTTT	CASSDRRQRMNTEAFF
-	TRBV18	few	TRBJ1-1	TGTGCCAGCTCACCGCGGGTTAGTGAGGGGAACACTGAAGCTTTCTTT	CASSPRVSEGNTEAFF
TRBD1	TRBV27	-	TRBJ1-6	TGTGCCAGCAGGACAGGGGGCGCATGGTCACCCCTCCACTTT	CASRTGGAWSPLHF
TRBD2	TRBV5-1	-	TRBJ2-7	TGCGCCAGCAGCTTGGTAGGTTCTAGCGGGAGAGGACCCACCTACGAGCAGTACTTC	CASSLVGSSGRGPTYEQYF
-	TRBV7-8	many	TRBJ1-2	TGTGCCAGCAGCTCCCAGCGGGGGTTGTTGGGAGGCTACACCTTC	CASSSQRGLLGGYTF
-	TRBV19	-	TRBJ1-1	TGTGCCAGTAGTATTCATTCAGGGGCCACTGAAGCTTTCTTT	CASSIHSGATEAFF
TRBD2	TRBV5-4	-	TRBJ2-7	TGTGCCAGCAGCTTGGGGACTAGCGACGAGCAGTACTTC	CASSLGTSDEQYF
-	TRBV5-1	-	TRBJ1-4	TGCGCCAGCAGCCCCGCGCTTAATGAAAAACTGTTTTTT	CASSPALNEKLFF
TRBD1	TRBV6-1	few	TRBJ1-5	TGTGCCAGCAGTGAATGGGGGACAGGCAGCAATCAGCCCCAGCATTTT	CASSEWGTGSNQPQHF
TRBD1	TRBV10-3	-	TRBJ1-5	TGTGCCATCAGCCCTGGACAGGGGCGGAATCAGCCCCAGCATTTT	CAISPGQGRNQPQHF
-	TRBV9	-	TRBJ2-2	TGTGCCAGCAGCGTACCGGGACGTGGGGAGCTGTTTTTT	CASSVPGRGELFF
-	TRBV4-3	-	TRBJ2-2	TGCGCCAGCAGCGCCCGGGGGACCCCTTACACCGGGGAGCTGTTTTTT	CASSARGTPYTGELFF
TRBD1	TRBV5-6	-	TRBJ2-3	TGTGCCAGCAGCTGGGACAGGTCAACAGATACGCAGTATTTT	CASSWDRSTDTQYF
TRBD1	TRBV5-1	many	TRBJ1-5	TGCGCCAGCAGCCCTGGGGGGGACAGTGGATATCAGCCCCAGCATTTT	CASSPGGDSGYQPQHF
TRBD1	TRBV11-1	once	TRBJ1-5	TGTGCCAGCAGCCTAGACGGGACAGGGGGTCAGCCCCAGCATTTT	CASSLDGTGGQPQHF
-	TRBV28	few	TRBJ2-7	TGTGCCAGCAGTTTAGGATTAGACTCCTACGAGCAGTACTTC	CASSLGLDSYEQYF
-	TRBV9	-	TRBJ1-1	TGTGCCAGCAGCCCCCGGACAGAGCTGAACACTGAAGCTTTCTTT	CASSPRTELNTEAFF
TRBD2	TRBV7-9	-	TRBJ2-2	TGTGCCAGCAGCTTAGCCGGGTGGGACTACTCGAACACCGGGGAGCTGTTTTTT	CASSLAGWDYSNTGELFF
-	TRBV5-1	once	TRBJ2-1	TGCGCCAGCAGCTTGAGTAACAGGCCGGCAGGACCCTACAATGAGCAGTTCTTC	CASSLSNRPAGPYNEQFF
TRBD2	TRBV11-2	-	TRBJ2-3	TGTGCCAGCAGCTTACTAGCGGGTTGGACAGATACGCAGTATTTT	CASSLLAGWTDTQYF
-	TRBV30	-	TRBJ2-6	TGTGCCTGGAGTGTGTCTGGCGCTGGGGCCAACGTCCTGACTTTC	CAWSVSGAGANVLTF
TRBD2	TRBV7-2	-	TRBJ2-4	TGCGCCAGCAGACCGGGGGGACTAGCCAAAAACATTCAGTACTTC	CASRPGGLAKNIQYF
TRBD2	TRBV2	-	TRBJ2-7	TGTGCCAGCAGTGTGGGGACTAGCTTCTCCTACGAGCAGTACTTC	CASSVGTSFSYEQYF
TRBD1	TRBV18	-	TRBJ1-1	TGTGCCAGCTCACCACCGTCCAGGGGGCACACTGAAGCTTTCTTT	CASSPPSRGHTEAFF
-	TRBV30	-	TRBJ2-3	TGTGCCTGGAGTGTATACATCACAGATACGCAGTATTTT	CAWSVYITDTQYF
-	TRBV11-2	-	TRBJ2-3	TGTGCCAGTCGAACAGGGAGCACAGATACGCAGTATTTT	CASRTGSTDTQYF
TRBD1	TRBV18	few	TRBJ1-2	TGTGCCAGCTCAGGGGACAGCAACTATGGCTACACCTTC	CASSGDSNYGYTF
-	TRBV27	-	TRBJ2-4	TGTGCCAGCAGGCATAACTTACGACGGACACTAGCCAAAAACATTCAGTACTTC	CASRHNLRRTLAKNIQYF
TRBD1	TRBV7-9	-	TRBJ1-1	TGTGCCAGCAGCTCACAGGGGCGGGGGACTGAAGCTTTCTTT	CASSSQGRGTEAFF
-	TRBV30	-	TRBJ2-2	TGTGCCTGGAGGGCGGCTTTCGCCGGGGAGCTGTTTTTT	CAWRAAFAGELFF
TRBD1	TRBV28	-	TRBJ1-4	TGTGCCAGCAGACCTACAGGGGTCACGGAAAAACTGTTTTTT	CASRPTGVTEKLFF
TRBD1	TRBV5-4	-	TRBJ2-5	TGTGCCAGCAGCCTAAAGACAGGGGTAGAGACCCAGTACTTC	CASSLKTGVETQYF
-	TRBV18	many	TRBJ1-3	TGTGCCAGCTCACCACTCAGTACTCTGGGAAACACCATATATTTT	CASSPLSTLGNTIYF
-	TRBV7-2	-	TRBJ2-7	TGTGCCAGCAGCCTTGTCACCTCCTCCTACGAGCAGTACTTC	CASSLVTSSYEQYF
-	TRBV6-5	few	TRBJ2-7	TGTGCCAGCAGTTACGACGGGGTGTTCTACGAGCAGTACTTC	CASSYDGVFYEQYF
TRBD2	TRBV2	-	TRBJ2-1	TGTGCCAGCAGACCCCAAATAGCGGGAGGTGCTGGTGAGCAGTTCTTC	CASRPQIAGGAGEQFF
TRBD2	TRBV28	-	TRBJ2-3	TGTGCCAGCAGTTCCCTAGCGGGAGGGACAGATACGCAGTATTTT	CASSSLAGGTDTQYF
-	TRBV2	few	TRBJ2-5	TGTGCCAGCAGTGACAGGCGCTTAGAGACCCAGTACTTC	CASSDRRLETQYF
TRBD2	TRBV18	once	TRBJ2-5	TGTGCCAGCTCACCCATAGCGGGAGGGGGAGAGACCCAGTACTTC	CASSPIAGGGETQYF
-	TRBV5-6	-	TRBJ1-3	TGTGCCAGCAGCTTGGTTGCCAGGGCAGACACCATATATTTT	CASSLVARADTIYF
-	TRBV6-1	-	TRBJ2-3	TGTGCCAGCAGTGATCGGGGATCGAGCACAGATACGCAGTATTTT	CASSDRGSSTDTQYF
-	TRBV15	-	TRBJ2-1	TGTGCCACCAGCAGGATTGGGGCTAATGAGCAGTTCTTC	CATSRIGANEQFF
-	TRBV2	once	TRBJ1-2	TGTGCCAGCAGTGGACAGACGAACTATGGCTACACCTTC	CASSGQTNYGYTF
-	TRBV19	-	TRBJ1-1	TGTGCCAGTAGTAGTCAGCTAACCATGAACACTGAAGCTTTCTTT	CASSSQLTMNTEAFF
-	TRBV5-1	-	TRBJ2-7	TGCGCCAGCAGCTTAGGTCGGAGGAGCGGCCCTTGGGAGTACGAGCAGTACTTC	CASSLGRRSGPWEYEQYF
-	TRBV19	once	TRBJ1-5	TGTGCCAGTAGAGCGATAAATCAGCCCCAGCATTTT	CASRAINQPQHF
-	TRBV11-2	-	TRBJ1-3	TGTGCCAGCAGGCCCTACAGCTCTGGAAACACCATATATTTT	CASRPYSSGNTIYF
-	TRBV4-1	-	TRBJ2-7	TGCGCCAGCAGCCGCGGGCAAAACTCCTACGAGCAGTACTTC	CASSRGQNSYEQYF
-	TRBV4-2	-	TRBJ1-3	TGTGCCAGCAGCCAGCCTACCGCCGGGACAAACACCATATATTTT	CASSQPTAGTNTIYF
-	TRBV19	-	TRBJ1-1	TGTGCCAGTAGTACCCCCGGGGGGAACACTGAAGCTTTCTTT	CASSTPGGNTEAFF
-	TRBV15	-	TRBJ2-3	TGTGCCACCAGCAGAGATTTTATGACAGATACGCAGTATTTT	CATSRDFMTDTQYF
-	TRBV5-4	-	TRBJ1-2	TGTGCCAGCAGCTTGGGACAGCGGAACTATGGCTACACCTTC	CASSLGQRNYGYTF
-	TRBV6-1	-	TRBJ1-2	TGTGCCAGCAGTGAGGGGGGGGAGATATATGGCTACACCTTC	CASSEGGEIYGYTF